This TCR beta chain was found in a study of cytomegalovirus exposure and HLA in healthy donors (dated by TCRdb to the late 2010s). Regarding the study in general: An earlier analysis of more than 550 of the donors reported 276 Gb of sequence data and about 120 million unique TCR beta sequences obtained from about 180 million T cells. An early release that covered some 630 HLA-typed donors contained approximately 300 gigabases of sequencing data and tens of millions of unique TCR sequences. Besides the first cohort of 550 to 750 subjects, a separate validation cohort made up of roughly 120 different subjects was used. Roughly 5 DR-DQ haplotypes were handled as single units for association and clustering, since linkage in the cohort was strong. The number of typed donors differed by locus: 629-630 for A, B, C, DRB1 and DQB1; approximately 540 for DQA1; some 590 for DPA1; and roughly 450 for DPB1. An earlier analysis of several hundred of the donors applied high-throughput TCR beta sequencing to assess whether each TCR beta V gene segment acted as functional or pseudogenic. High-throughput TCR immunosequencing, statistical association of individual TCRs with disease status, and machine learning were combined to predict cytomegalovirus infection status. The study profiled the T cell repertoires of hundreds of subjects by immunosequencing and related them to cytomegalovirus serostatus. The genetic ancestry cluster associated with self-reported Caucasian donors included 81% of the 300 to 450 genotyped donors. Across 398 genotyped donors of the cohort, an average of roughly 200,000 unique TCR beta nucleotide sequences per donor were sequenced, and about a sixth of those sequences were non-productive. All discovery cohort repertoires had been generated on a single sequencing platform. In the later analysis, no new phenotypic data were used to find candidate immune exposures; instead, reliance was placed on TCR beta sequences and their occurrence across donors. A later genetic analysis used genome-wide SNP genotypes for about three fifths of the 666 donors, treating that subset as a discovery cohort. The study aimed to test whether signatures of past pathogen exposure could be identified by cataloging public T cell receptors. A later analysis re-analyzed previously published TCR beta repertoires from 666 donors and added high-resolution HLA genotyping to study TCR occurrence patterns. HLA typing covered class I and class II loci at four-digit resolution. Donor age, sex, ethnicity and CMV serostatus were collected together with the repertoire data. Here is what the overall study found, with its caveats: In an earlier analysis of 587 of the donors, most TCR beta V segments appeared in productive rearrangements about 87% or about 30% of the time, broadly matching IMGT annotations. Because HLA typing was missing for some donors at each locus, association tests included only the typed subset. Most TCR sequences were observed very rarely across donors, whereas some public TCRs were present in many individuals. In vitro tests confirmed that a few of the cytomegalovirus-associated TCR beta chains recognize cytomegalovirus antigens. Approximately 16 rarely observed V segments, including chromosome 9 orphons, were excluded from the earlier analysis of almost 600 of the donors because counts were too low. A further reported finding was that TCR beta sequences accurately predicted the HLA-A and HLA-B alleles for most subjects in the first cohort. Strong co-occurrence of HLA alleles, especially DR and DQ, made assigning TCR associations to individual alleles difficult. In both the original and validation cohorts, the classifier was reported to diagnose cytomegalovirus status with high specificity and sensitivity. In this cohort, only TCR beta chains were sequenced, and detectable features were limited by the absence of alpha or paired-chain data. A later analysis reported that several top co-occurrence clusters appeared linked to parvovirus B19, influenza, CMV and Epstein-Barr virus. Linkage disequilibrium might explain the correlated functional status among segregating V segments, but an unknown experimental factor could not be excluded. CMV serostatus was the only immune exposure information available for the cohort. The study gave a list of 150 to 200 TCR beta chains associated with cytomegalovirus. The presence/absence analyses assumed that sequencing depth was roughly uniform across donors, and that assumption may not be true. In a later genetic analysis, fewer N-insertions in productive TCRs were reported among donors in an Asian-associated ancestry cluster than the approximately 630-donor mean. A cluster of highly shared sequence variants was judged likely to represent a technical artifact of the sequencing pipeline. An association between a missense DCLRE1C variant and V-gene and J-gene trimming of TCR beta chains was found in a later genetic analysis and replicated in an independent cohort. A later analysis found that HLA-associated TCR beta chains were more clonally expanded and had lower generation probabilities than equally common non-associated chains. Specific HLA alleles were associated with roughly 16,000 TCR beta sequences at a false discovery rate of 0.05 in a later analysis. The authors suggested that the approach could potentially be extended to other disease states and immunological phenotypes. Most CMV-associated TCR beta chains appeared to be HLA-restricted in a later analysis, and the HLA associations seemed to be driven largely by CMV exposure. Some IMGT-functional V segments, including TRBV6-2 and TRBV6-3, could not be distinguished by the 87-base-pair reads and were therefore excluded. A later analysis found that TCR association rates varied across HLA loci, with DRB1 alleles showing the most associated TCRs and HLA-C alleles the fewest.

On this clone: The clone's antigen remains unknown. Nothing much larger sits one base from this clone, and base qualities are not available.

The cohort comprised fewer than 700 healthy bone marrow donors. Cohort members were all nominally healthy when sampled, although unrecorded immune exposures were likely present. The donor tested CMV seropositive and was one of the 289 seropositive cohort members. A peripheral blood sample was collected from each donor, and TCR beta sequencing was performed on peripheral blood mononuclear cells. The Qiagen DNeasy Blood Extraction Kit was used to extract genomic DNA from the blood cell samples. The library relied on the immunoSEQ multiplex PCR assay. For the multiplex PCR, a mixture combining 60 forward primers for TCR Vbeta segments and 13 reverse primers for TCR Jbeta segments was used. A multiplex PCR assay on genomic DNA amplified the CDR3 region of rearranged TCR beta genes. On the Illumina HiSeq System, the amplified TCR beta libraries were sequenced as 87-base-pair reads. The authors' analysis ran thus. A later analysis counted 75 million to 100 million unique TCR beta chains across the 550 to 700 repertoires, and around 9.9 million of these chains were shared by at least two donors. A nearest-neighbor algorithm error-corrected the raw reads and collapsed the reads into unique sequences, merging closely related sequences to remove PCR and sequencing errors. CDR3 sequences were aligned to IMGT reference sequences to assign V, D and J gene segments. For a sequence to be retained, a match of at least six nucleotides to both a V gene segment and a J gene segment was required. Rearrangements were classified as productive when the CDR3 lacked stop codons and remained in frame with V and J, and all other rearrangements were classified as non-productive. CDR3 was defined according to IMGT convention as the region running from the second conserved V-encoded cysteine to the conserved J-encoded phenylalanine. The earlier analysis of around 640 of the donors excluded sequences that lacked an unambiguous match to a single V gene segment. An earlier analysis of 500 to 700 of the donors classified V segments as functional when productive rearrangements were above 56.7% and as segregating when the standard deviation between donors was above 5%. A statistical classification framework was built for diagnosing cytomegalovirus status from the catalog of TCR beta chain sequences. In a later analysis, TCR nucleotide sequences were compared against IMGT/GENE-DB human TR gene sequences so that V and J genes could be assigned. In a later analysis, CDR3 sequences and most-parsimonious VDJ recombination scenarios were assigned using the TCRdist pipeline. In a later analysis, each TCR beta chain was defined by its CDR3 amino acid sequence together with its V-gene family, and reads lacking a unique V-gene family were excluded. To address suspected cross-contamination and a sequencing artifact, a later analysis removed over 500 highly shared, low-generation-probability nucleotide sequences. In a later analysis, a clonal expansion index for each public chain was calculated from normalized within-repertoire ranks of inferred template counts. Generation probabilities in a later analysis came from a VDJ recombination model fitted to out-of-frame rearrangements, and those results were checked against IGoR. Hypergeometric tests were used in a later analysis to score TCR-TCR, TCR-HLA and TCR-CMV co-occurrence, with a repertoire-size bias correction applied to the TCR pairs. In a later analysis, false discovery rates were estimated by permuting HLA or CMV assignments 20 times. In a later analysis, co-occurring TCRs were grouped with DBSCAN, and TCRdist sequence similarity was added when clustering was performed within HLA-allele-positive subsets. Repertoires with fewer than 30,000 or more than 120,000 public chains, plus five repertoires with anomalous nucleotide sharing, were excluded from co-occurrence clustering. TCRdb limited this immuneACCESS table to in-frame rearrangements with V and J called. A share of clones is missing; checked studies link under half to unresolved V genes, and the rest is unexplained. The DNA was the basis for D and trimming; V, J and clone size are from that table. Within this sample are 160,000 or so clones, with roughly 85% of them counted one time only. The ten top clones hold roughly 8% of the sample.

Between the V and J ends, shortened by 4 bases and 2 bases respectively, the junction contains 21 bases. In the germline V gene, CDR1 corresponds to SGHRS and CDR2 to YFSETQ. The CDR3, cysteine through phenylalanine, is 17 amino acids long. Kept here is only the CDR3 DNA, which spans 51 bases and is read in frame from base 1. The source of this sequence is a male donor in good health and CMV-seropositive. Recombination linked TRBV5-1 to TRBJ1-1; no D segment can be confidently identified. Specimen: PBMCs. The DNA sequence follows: TGCGCCAGCAGCCTAAGGCCCGATGGCAGGTCCAACACTGAAGCTTTCTTT. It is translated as CASSLRPDGRSNTEAFF.